These T cell receptor beta chains were read from a single sample in a study of OX40 agonist ivuxolimab in advanced cancers. Assay used: immunoSEQ multiplex PCR; TCRdb lists only in-frame clones, some missing. The data show more than 70,000 clones, 70% to 90% seen once. The specimen was CD4+ or CD8+ T cells sorted from blood, collected in a trial of the OX40 agonist ivuxolimab. The receptor source for this set is an adult with an advanced solid tumor such as melanoma, head and neck, liver or kidney cancer. Each CDR3 is given with its conserved first and last residue. The order of the fields is CDR3 length, J gene, V gene, D gene, clone size, CDR3 DNA, CDR3 protein. A D gene is named only where the DNA matches it firmly. The size of a clone is reported for some rows only, either as once, few or many, or as a class for expanded clones.

cdr3_length: 18
j_call: TRBJ2-3
v_call: TRBV14
d_call: TRBD1
clone_size: .
cdr3_nt: TGTGCCAGCAGCCAAGCCAACCCTCTGACAGGGTTCACAGATACGCAGTATTTT
cdr3_aa: CASSQANPLTGFTDTQYF

cdr3_length: 15
j_call: TRBJ1-6
v_call: TRBV5-1
d_call: TRBD1
clone_size: few
cdr3_nt: TGCGCCAGCAGCCCGGACAGGGGGTTTAGTTCACCCCTCCACTTT
cdr3_aa: CASSPDRGFSSPLHF

cdr3_length: 16
j_call: TRBJ1-5
v_call: TRBV28
d_call: .
clone_size: .
cdr3_nt: TGTGCCAGCACCACACTTGGGAGGTATAGCAATCAGCCCCAGCATTTT
cdr3_aa: CASTTLGRYSNQPQHF

cdr3_length: 15
j_call: TRBJ2-5
v_call: TRBV7-2
d_call: .
clone_size: .
cdr3_nt: TGTGCCAGCAGCTTAGCGCGGGACAGACAAGAGACCCAGTACTTC
cdr3_aa: CASSLARDRQETQYF

cdr3_length: 16
j_call: TRBJ2-5
v_call: TRBV2
d_call: TRBD2
clone_size: .
cdr3_nt: TGTGCCAGCAGTGAATTTCACAGCGGGGGGGTTGAGACCCAGTACTTC
cdr3_aa: CASSEFHSGGVETQYF

cdr3_length: 12
j_call: TRBJ1-1
v_call: TRBV7-9
d_call: .
clone_size: .
cdr3_nt: TGTGCCAGCGCGACGAGTGACTCGAAGGCTTTCTTT
cdr3_aa: CASATSDSKAFF

cdr3_length: 14
j_call: TRBJ1-2
v_call: TRBV6-1
d_call: TRBD1
clone_size: .
cdr3_nt: TGTGCCAGCAGTGTGGGACAGCGTAACTATGGCTACACCTTC
cdr3_aa: CASSVGQRNYGYTF

cdr3_length: 14
j_call: TRBJ2-5
v_call: TRBV2
d_call: TRBD2
clone_size: .
cdr3_nt: TGTGCCAGCAGACCGACTAGCGGCCAAGAGACCCAGTACTTC
cdr3_aa: CASRPTSGQETQYF

cdr3_length: 15
j_call: TRBJ2-5
v_call: TRBV7-7
d_call: TRBD1
clone_size: once
cdr3_nt: TGTGCTAGCAGCTTATTCAGGGGGCTGCAAGAGACCCAGTACTTC
cdr3_aa: CASSLFRGLQETQYF

cdr3_length: 14
j_call: TRBJ2-7
v_call: TRBV2
d_call: .
clone_size: .
cdr3_nt: TGTGCCAGCAGTGAAGACATCCTCTCCTACGAGCAGTACTTC
cdr3_aa: CASSEDILSYEQYF

cdr3_length: 15
j_call: TRBJ2-1
v_call: TRBV28
d_call: .
clone_size: .
cdr3_nt: TGTGCCAGCAGTTCCCCCAGGAGGACAGACAATGAGCAGTTCTTC
cdr3_aa: CASSSPRRTDNEQFF

cdr3_length: 16
j_call: TRBJ2-2
v_call: TRBV5-4
d_call: TRBD1
clone_size: .
cdr3_nt: TGTGCCAGCAGCTTGTATGGGACAGCGGAGACCGGGGAGCTGTTTTTT
cdr3_aa: CASSLYGTAETGELFF

cdr3_length: 13
j_call: TRBJ2-5
v_call: TRBV7-3
d_call: .
clone_size: .
cdr3_nt: TGTGCCAGCAGCTTGAATCCCCAAGAGACCCAGTACTTC
cdr3_aa: CASSLNPQETQYF

cdr3_length: 14
j_call: TRBJ2-7
v_call: TRBV30
d_call: .
clone_size: .
cdr3_nt: TGTGCCTGGAGTGATAGGCCGTACTCCTACGAGCAGTACTTC
cdr3_aa: CAWSDRPYSYEQYF

cdr3_length: 13
j_call: TRBJ1-1
v_call: TRBV7-2
d_call: .
clone_size: .
cdr3_nt: TGTGCCAGCAGCTTAGGGGGTCACACTGAAGCTTTCTTT
cdr3_aa: CASSLGGHTEAFF

cdr3_length: 17
j_call: TRBJ2-4
v_call: TRBV25-1
d_call: TRBD2
clone_size: .
cdr3_nt: TGTGCCAGCAGTGGACGACTAGCGGGGGGGACCAAAAACATTCAGTACTTC
cdr3_aa: CASSGRLAGGTKNIQYF